This T cell receptor (beta chain) was captured in a study of chemoradiotherapy in HPV16-positive cancers (dated by TCRdb to between 2022 and 2023). Some background on the complete study: Using functional T-cell assays on cells from a couple of HPV16-positive patients, the researchers defined candidate HPV-specific T-cell clones and common TCR motifs. The study set out to ask whether T-cell immunity against the HPV oncoproteins E6 and E7 changes over the course of chemoradiotherapy and whether that immunity affects survival. TCR repertoires from 86 patients with HPV-related cancers were then used to track the candidate HPV-specific TCRs and motifs.

Comments on this clone: This receptor's antigen is unknown. Base qualities are not provided; no much larger clone lies one nucleotide away.

The research as a whole found: In HPV16-positive patients, expansion of HPV-responsive T cells during chemoradiotherapy was found to be associated with improved recurrence-free survival. The functional definition of HPV-specific T cells was derived from only two HPV16-positive patients, and the survival association was reported for HPV16-positive patients. Expansion of candidate HPV-specific clones and E7-related TCR motifs was observed in the tumor microenvironment during treatment, whereas no such expansion was observed for non-HPV-specific T cells.

Repertoires were sampled multiple times during chemoradiotherapy, which allowed clonal expansion in the tumor microenvironment to be followed. CDR3 length: 13 amino acids, cysteine to phenylalanine. Here the CDR3 DNA is all that survives: 39 bases in frame from base 1. The germline V and J ends show losses of 6 bases and 1 base respectively, and no gene match explains 0 bases of the junction. The germline V gene gives CDR1 as MGHDK and CDR2 as SYGVNS. The library was produced with the immunoSEQ multiplex PCR assay. TCRdb obtained this table from immuneACCESS and retained in-frame rearrangements with V and J assigned. These tables miss some clones; where compared with another copy, unresolved V genes account for less than half of the shortfall, and the remainder is unexplained. The sample has about 68,000 clones on record, almost 90% of them singletons. The biggest ten clones account for over 4% of the sample.

This receptor was obtained from a human donor with HPV-associated anogenital cancer. The sequenced sample was blood, obtained from a patient who underwent chemoradiotherapy. The rearrangement joined TRBV25-1 to TRBJ2-3; the central 8 bases match TRBD2. The DNA sequence reads TGTGCCAGCAGGACTAGCGGCACAGATACGCAGTATTTT. This is translated as CASRTSGTDTQYF.